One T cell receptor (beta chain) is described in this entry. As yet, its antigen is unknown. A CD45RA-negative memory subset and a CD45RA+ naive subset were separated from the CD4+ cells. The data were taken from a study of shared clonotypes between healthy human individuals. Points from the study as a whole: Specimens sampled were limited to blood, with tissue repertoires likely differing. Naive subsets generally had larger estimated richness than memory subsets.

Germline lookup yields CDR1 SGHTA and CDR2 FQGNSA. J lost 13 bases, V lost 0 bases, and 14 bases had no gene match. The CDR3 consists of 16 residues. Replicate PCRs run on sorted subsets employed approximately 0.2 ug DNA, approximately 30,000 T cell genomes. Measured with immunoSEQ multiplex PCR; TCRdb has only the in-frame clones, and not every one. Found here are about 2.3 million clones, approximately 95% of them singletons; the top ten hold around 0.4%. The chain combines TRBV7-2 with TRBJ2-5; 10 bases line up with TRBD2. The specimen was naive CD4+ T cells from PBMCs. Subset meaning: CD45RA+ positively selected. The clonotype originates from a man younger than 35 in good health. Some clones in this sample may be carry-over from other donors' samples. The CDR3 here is CASSLARGAGGPPRYF. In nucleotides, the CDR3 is TGTGCCAGCAGCTTAGCGCGGGGAGCGGGAGGGCCCCCTCGGTACTTC.